A single sample gave rise to the 10 T cell receptor beta chains below, sequenced in a study of T cells in Graves' hyperthyroidism and ophthalmopathy. Using RNA transcripts as the source, TCR beta CDR3 regions were amplified. The HTBI primer set drove a first-round RT-PCR of the TCR CDR3. Via MiXCR, TCRdb re-called the multiplex PCR reads, giving one row per CDR3 protein. The sample contains about 320,000 distinct CDR3 sequences, 16% of which appear only once. The sequencing input was blood. The source of these receptors is a man aged 25-45 years with Graves' hyperthyroidism.

This clonotype was seen a few times. This chain links TRBV20-1 with TRBJ1-3; D uncertain. The CDR3 spans 12 residues. Between the trimmed V and J ends, which lost 6 bases and 2 bases, there was a span of 8 bases. The germline V gene has CDR1 DFQATT and CDR2 SNEGSKA (reference sequence). This CDR3 reads CSARTPGNTIYF. The CDR3 bases are TGCAGTGCCCGGACCCCTGGAAACACCATATATTTT.

This clonotype was observed many times. V usage is TRBV6-1 and J usage is TRBJ1-1; D remains unclear. V lost 6 bases, J lost 3 bases, and 14 bases lay in between. This CDR3 has 14 residues. From germline, CDR1 is MNHNS and CDR2 SASEGT. This CDR3 reads CASRQSGRDTEAFF. Here the CDR3 DNA reads TGTGCCAGCAGGCAATCGGGGAGGGACACTGAAGCTTTCTTT.

In its sample, this clonotype was seen many times. The J gene is TRBJ2-1, the V gene TRBV10-3; 9 nucleotides agree with TRBD2. The V segment lost 6 bases and the J segment 0 bases; nucleotides outside the gene matches: 3. CDR3 size: 15 residues. Germline CDR1 is ENHRY and CDR2 is SYGVKD. The CDR3 loop is CAIRIAGDSYNEQFF. The CDR3 DNA reads TGTGCCATCAGAATAGCGGGAGACTCCTACAATGAGCAGTTCTTC.

The gene calls are TRBV29-1 and TRBJ1-2, with D perhaps TRBD1 (5 bases). V was shortened by 5 bases and J by 7 bases, with 11 bases between the two germline ends. This CDR3 spans 11 amino acids. CDR1 is SQVTM, CDR2 ANQGSEA, per germline. The CDR3 region is CSVRGTGGYTF. CDR3 bases: TGCAGCGTTCGAGGGACCGGTGGCTACACCTTC.

In its sample, this clonotype was seen many times. CDR3 sequence: CASSGGTAAYNEQFF. The CDR3 DNA sequence: TGTGCCAGCAGCGGGGGGACCGCGGCCTACAATGAGCAGTTCTTC. The V and J genes are TRBV7-3 and TRBJ2-1, with D possibly matching TRBD2 (6 bases). Looked up from germline, CDR1 is SGHTA and CDR2 is FQGTGA. Trimming removed 5 bases at V and 2 bases at J, with 13 bases between. This CDR3 has 15 residues.

In this sample, this clonotype turned up a few times. The gene calls are TRBV7-3 and TRBJ1-1, with 11 positions matching TRBD1. The CDR3 totals 14 residues. V lost 5 bases to trimming and J lost 4 bases; unmatched junction nucleotides: 3. Germline CDR1 is SGHTA and CDR2 is FQGTGA. CDR3 residues: CASSRDRGSTEAFF. Here the CDR3 DNA reads TGTGCCAGCAGCCGGGACAGGGGGAGCACTGAAGCTTTCTTT.

This clonotype was detected many times. The rearrangement joins TRBV6-5 to TRBJ2-5; TRBD1 agrees at 7 bases. Germline CDR1 reads MNHEY; CDR2 reads SVGAGI. J was trimmed by 5 bases and V by 7 bases; bases with no gene match: 7. CDR3 length equals 13 residues. This CDR3 is CASTKGARETQYF. In DNA form, the CDR3 reads TGTGCCAGCACGAAGGGGGCTAGGGAGACCCAGTACTTC.

The chain couples TRBV29-1 to TRBJ2-7; D gene uncertain. The germline V and J ends were trimmed by 4 bases and 0 bases, with 13 bases remaining between them. Germline V CDR1 and CDR2: SQVTM, ANQGSEA. The length of the CDR3 is 14 residues. The DNA for the CDR3 is TGCAGCGTTGGGTACGGATATCTCTCCTACGAGCAGTACTTC. This sequence encodes CSVGYGYLSYEQYF.

This clonotype has only a few counts. The chain uses TRBV12-3 or TRBV12-4 and TRBJ2-7, with D possibly being TRBD1 (6 bases). V lost 1 base to trimming and J lost 1 base, with 11 bases between them. The CDR3 is 15 amino acids. CDR3 loop: CASSLGTETSYEQYF. The CDR3 DNA reads TGTGCCAGCAGTTTAGGGACAGAGACTTCCTACGAGCAGTACTTC.

The chain recombines TRBV12-3 or TRBV12-4 with TRBJ1-1; D is uncertain. The CDR3 length is 12 residues. Deletions cut 3 bases from V and 11 bases from J, with 13 bases between. The CDR3 loop is CASSLPGYPAFF. Here the CDR3 DNA reads TGTGCCAGCAGTTTGCCTGGTTATCCCGCTTTCTTT.